Listed below are T cell receptor beta chains from one sample, sequenced in a study of blood T cells in healthy people across ages. Each CDR3 protein gets one entry after TCRdb re-called the 5' RACE reads with MiXCR. Altogether 1.5 million to 2 million distinct CDR3 sequences are present, about 35% being singletons, with the ten largest covering around 11%. What was sequenced was blood. The receptors shown here come from a woman in her twenties or thirties in good health. Each CDR3 is given with its conserved first and last residue. Each record gives: V gene, CDR3 length, J gene, CDR3 protein.

V: TRBV6-1; length: 13; J: TRBJ1-5; CDR3: CASRTGSNQPQHF
V: TRBV9; length: 16; J: TRBJ2-1; CDR3: CASSVVGTGFYNEQFF
V: TRBV5-1; length: 14; J: TRBJ2-5; CDR3: CASSLLGDGETQYF
V: TRBV7-8; length: 12; J: TRBJ2-4; CDR3: CASSSGTEIQYF
V: TRBV5-1; length: 17; J: TRBJ2-2; CDR3: CASSLATQTLITGELFF
V: TRBV5-6; length: 16; J: TRBJ2-5; CDR3: CASTLKTGQHEETQYF
V: TRBV4-1; length: 15; J: TRBJ2-1; CDR3: CASSQDEHGGNEQFF
V: TRBV20-1; length: 14; J: TRBJ1-1; CDR3: CSARDGGMNTEAFF
V: TRBV2; length: 15; J: TRBJ2-7; CDR3: CASSRTDAASYEQYF
V: TRBV28; length: 13; J: TRBJ1-1; CDR3: CASSLVRVTEAFF
V: TRBV29-1; length: 14; J: TRBJ1-1; CDR3: CSPRDRRSPTEAFF
V: TRBV18; length: 14; J: TRBJ2-7; CDR3: CASSPPSGRHEQYF
V: TRBV4-2; length: 16; J: TRBJ2-3; CDR3: CASSQDKGGPRPTQYF
V: TRBV12-3/TRBV12-4; length: 16; J: TRBJ2-1; CDR3: CASSFSTYRPYNEQFF
V: TRBV28; length: 14; J: TRBJ2-7; CDR3: CASRAEAGSYEQYF
V: TRBV6-2/TRBV6-3; length: 16; J: -; CDR3: CASSHEVARLASEQYF
V: TRBV20-1; length: 14; J: TRBJ2-5; CDR3: CSARDVQGPETQYF
V: TRBV2; length: 14; J: TRBJ2-7; CDR3: CASLMGRASYEQYF
V: TRBV4-2; length: 17; J: TRBJ2-5; CDR3: CASSQDVGERSQETQDF
V: TRBV6-1; length: 16; J: TRBJ2-3; CDR3: CASSDWGAGVADTQYF
V: TRBV28; length: 14; J: TRBJ1-2; CDR3: CASSFLGRDFGYTF
V: TRBV13; length: 14; J: TRBJ2-1; CDR3: CTSSPGLAMDEQFF
V: TRBV4-1; length: 15; J: TRBJ1-1; CDR3: CASSQVPDRNTEAFF
V: TRBV5-1; length: 15; J: TRBJ2-2; CDR3: CASSIDLTPTGELFF
V: TRBV20-1; length: 15; J: TRBJ2-1; CDR3: CSGLAGGTVDNEQFF